This T cell receptor beta chain is from a study of chemoradiotherapy in HPV16-positive cancers. Method: immunoSEQ multiplex PCR; TCRdb's copy keeps in-frame clones and lacks some. This table holds about 440 clones, 85% to 90% found once. The V gene lost 5 bases and the J gene lost 15 bases, with 20 bases spanning the gap. The V gene's germline CDR1 is SGHAT and CDR2 FQNNGV. CDR3 length: 13 amino acids. The rearrangement joins TRBV11-2 to TRBJ2-1, with unresolved D. The specimen was tumor tissue, collected from a patient who underwent chemoradiotherapy. The clonotype comes from a human donor with HPV-associated anogenital cancer. The CDR3 nucleotides read TGTGCCAGCAGCCTCGGACCGGTAGACGTTGGGTTCTTC. This encodes CASSLGPVDVGFF. Combining the CDR3 with reference TRBV11-2 and TRBJ2-1 gives the whole variable domain EAGVAQSPRYKIIEKRQSVAFWCNPISGHATLYWYQQILGQGPKLLIQFQNNGVVDDSQLPKDRFSAERLKGVDSTLKIQPAKLEDSAVYLCASSLGPVDVGFFGPGTRLTVL.